This T cell receptor beta chain was captured in a study of tumor-infiltrating lymphocytes in primary liver carcinoma. TCR beta cDNA was prepared out of roughly 520 ng total RNA by means of a constant-region primer. Nested multiplex PCR, run for three rounds with slightly modified ARM-PCR, yielded TCR beta libraries. Investigators reported that the first two PCR rounds, at about 11 cycles each, used TRBV1-TRBV30 forward primers with a C-beta reverse primer. Each CDR3 protein gets one entry after TCRdb re-called the multiplex PCR reads with MiXCR. Of roughly 20,000 distinct CDR3 sequences in the sample, about three quarters were seen once. General observations from the study: The study found only about 7.5-25% of top clones in all five tumor regions.

Concerning this clonotype itself: What it binds is not known. A junction boundary mismatches the germline segment, possibly from a read error.

Looked up from germline, CDR1 is MNHEY and CDR2 is SVGAGI. This CDR3 is built from 15 residues. From unsorted bulk tissue weighing roughly 17-34 mg, DNA and RNA were co-extracted. With chronic HBV infection, the patients were also treatment-naive. Five separate regions per tumor were sampled. The sequencing input was liver tumor tissue from sampling region 1. Subset given: tumor region T1, superior pole. The TCR originated in a woman between 25 and 40 years old with primary liver carcinoma and hepatitis B virus infection. The chain uses TRBV6-5 and TRBJ1-6, with D possibly TRBD1 on 5 matching bases. CDR3 in DNA: TGTGCCATCAGGGAAGGGAGTGCCCCCCTTTCACCCCGCCACTTT. It specifies CAIREGSAPLSPRHF.